The entry below gives a single T cell receptor beta chain sequence along with its context. This specimen belongs to a study of cytomegalovirus exposure and HLA in healthy donors. V lost 7 bases, J lost 5 bases, and 10 bases lay in between. The length of the CDR3 is 12 residues. The germline V gene encodes CDR1 MNHEY and CDR2 SMNVEV (reference sequence). PCR employed 60 Vbeta and 13 Jbeta primers. Only in-frame clones appear in the TCRdb table, and some are missing; sequencing was by immunoSEQ multiplex PCR. The sample shows roughly 150,000 clones, nearly 70% of them seen only once. This rearrangement joins TRBV27 to TRBJ2-3; D perhaps matches TRBD1 (5 bases). This receptor was identified in a man aged 25-40 years in good health and CMV-seropositive. Specimen: PBMCs. The chain's CDR3 is CASIGVGDTQYF. DNA for the CDR3: TGTGCCAGCATAGGGGTTGGAGATACGCAGTATTTT.